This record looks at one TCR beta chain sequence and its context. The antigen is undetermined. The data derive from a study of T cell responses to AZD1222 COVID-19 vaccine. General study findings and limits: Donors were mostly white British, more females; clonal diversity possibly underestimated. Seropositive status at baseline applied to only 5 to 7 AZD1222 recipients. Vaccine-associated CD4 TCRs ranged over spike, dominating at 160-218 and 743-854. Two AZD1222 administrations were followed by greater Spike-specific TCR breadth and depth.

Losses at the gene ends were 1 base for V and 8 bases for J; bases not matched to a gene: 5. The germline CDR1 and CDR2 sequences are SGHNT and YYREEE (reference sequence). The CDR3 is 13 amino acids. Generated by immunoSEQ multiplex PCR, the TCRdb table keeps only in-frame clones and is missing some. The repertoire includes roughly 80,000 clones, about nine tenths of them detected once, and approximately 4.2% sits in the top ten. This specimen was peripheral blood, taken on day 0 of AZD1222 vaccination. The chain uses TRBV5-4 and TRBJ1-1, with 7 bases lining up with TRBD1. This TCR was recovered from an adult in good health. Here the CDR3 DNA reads TGTGCCAGCAGCTTGTGGGCGGGACAGGAAGCTTTCTTT. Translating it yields CASSLWAGQEAFF.